What follows describes a single T cell receptor (beta chain). The data derive from a study of T-cell reconstitution after alpha-beta-depleted transplantation in children. Unique molecular identifiers were used to barcode this TCRbeta library. A single record per CDR3 protein comes from TCRdb applying MiXCR to the PCR reads. This sample yields more than 550,000 distinct CDR3 sequences, of which approximately 10% are seen a single time; about 4.2% belongs to the top ten. Germline V CDR1 and CDR2: MNHNS, SASEGT. V lost 11 bases and J lost 6; bases outside the gene matches: 16. The CDR3 is 15 amino acids.

The gene calls are TRBV6-1 and TRBJ2-1; TRBD2 aligns across 7 bases. The material was PBMCs from the stem cell graft donor, obtained from the stem cell graft. This receptor was obtained from a human donor who donated a stem cell graft to a child with acute myeloid leukemia. The CDR3 sequence is CAESVGVAGSNEQFF. In DNA, the CDR3 is TGTGCCGAATCGGTCGGGGTAGCGGGCTCCAATGAGCAGTTCTTC.